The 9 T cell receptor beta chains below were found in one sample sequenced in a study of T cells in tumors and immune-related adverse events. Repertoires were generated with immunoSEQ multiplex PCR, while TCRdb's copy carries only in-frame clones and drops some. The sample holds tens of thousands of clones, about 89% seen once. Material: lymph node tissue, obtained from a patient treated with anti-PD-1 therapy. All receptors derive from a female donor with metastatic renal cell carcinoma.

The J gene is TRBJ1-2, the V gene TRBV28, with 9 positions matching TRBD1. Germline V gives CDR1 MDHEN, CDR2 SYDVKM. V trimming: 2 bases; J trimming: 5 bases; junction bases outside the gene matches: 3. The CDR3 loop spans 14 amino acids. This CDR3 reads CASSLPTGGYGYTF. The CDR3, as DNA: TGTGCCAGCAGTTTACCGACAGGGGGTTATGGCTACACCTTC.

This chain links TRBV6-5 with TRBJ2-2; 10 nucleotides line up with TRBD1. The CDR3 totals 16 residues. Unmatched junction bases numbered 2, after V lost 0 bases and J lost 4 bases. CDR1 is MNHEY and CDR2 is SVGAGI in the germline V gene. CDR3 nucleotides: TGTGCCAGCAGTTACTCGAGGGACAGGGGCACCGGGGAGCTGTTTTTT. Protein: CASSYSRDRGTGELFF.

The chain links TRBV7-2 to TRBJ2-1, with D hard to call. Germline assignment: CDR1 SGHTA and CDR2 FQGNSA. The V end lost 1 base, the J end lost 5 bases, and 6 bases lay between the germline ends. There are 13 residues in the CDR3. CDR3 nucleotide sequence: TGTGCCAGCAGCTTAGAACAGCACAATGAGCAGTTCTTC. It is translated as CASSLEQHNEQFF. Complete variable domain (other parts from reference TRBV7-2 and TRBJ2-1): GAGVSQSPSNKVTEKGKDVELRCDPISGHTALYWYRQSLGQGLEFLIYFQGNSAPDKSGLPSDRFSAERTGGSVSTLTIQRTQQEDSAVYLCASSLEQHNEQFFGPGTRLTVL.

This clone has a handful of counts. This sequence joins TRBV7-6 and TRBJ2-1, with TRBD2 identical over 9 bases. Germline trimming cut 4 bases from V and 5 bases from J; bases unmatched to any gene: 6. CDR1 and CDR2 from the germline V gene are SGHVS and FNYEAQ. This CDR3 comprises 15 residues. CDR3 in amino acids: CASSSLAGANNEQFF. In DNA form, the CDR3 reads TGTGCCAGCAGCTCCTTAGCGGGGGCCAACAATGAGCAGTTCTTC.

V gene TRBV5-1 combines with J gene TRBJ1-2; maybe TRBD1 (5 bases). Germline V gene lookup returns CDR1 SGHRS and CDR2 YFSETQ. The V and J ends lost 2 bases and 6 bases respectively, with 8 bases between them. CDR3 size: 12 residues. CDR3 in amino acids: CASSFQGNGYTF. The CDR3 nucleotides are TGCGCCAGCAGCTTCCAGGGTAATGGCTACACCTTC.

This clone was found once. The CDR3, as DNA: TGTGCCAGCAGCCCGGGACGGACCTATGGCTACACCTTC. It specifies CASSPGRTYGYTF. This chain links TRBV7-9 with TRBJ1-2; tentatively, D is TRBD1 (5 bases). There are 13 residues in the CDR3. Between the trimmed V and J ends, which lost 5 bases and 4 bases, there was a span of 11 bases. Germline V gene sequence: CDR1 SEHNR, CDR2 FQNEAQ (reference sequence).

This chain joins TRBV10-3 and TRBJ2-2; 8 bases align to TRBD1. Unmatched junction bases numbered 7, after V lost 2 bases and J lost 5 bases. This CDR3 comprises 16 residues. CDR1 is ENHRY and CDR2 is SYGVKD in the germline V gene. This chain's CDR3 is CAISEGTGRDTGELFF. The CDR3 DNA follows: TGTGCCATCAGTGAGGGGACAGGACGGGATACCGGGGAGCTGTTTTTT.

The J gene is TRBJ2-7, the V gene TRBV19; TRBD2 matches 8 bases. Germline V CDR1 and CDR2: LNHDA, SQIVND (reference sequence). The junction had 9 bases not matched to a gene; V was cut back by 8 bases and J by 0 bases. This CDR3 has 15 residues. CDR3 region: CASPRGGYYSYEQYF. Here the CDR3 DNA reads TGTGCCAGTCCCCGCGGGGGGTACTACTCCTACGAGCAGTACTTC.

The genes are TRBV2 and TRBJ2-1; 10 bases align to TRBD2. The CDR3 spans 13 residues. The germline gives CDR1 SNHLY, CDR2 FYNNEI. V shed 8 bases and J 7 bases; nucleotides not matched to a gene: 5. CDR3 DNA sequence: TGTGCCAGCGGGGGACTAGCGAGGAATGAGCAGTTCTTC. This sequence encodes CASGGLARNEQFF.